The 27 T cell receptor beta chains below were found in one sample sequenced in a study of blood T cells in healthy people across ages. The use of a sample-barcoded 5' primer and a J-beta primer mix characterized a second PCR of about 7 to 12 cycles. MiXCR, run by TCRdb on the 5' RACE reads, gives a single entry per CDR3 protein. The sample has approximately 1,700,000 distinct CDR3 sequences, around 42% seen once; the top ten hold 20% to 25%. Sequenced material: blood. These receptors all come from a human donor in good health.

The chain is built from TRBV9 and TRBJ1-4, with D maybe TRBD1 (5 bases). The V end was cut by 0 bases, the J end by 12 bases, with 15 bases between. The CDR3 extends over 14 amino acids. CDR1 and CDR2 from the germline V gene are SGDLS and YYNGEE. CDR3 sequence (DNA): TGTGCCAGCAGCGTAGGGGGGATGGCCGTTCAACTGTTTTTT. It specifies CASSVGGMAVQLFF.

The V and J genes are TRBV7-2 and TRBJ2-3; D could derive from TRBD1 or TRBD2 (6 bases each). V was pared by 10 bases and J by 3 bases, with 17 bases between. Germline V gene data show CDR1 as SGHTA and CDR2 as FQGNSA. The CDR3 spans 14 residues. CDR3 protein: CATTRGGGTDTQYF. DNA for the CDR3: TGTGCCACCACCAGGGGTGGAGGGACAGATACGCAGTATTTT.

The chain couples TRBV25-1 to TRBJ1-2; D unresolved. The length of the CDR3 is 12 residues. Trimming stripped 3 bases from V and 8 bases from J, with 10 bases between. The germline V gene has CDR1 MGHDK and CDR2 SYGVNS. The CDR3 DNA sequence: TGTGCCAGCAGTGATATATGGTCGGGCTACACCTTC. Protein product: CASSDIWSGYTF.

CDR3 loop: CASSSVGSYYGYTF. CDR3 nucleotides: TGTGCCAGCAGTTCCGTCGGGTCATACTATGGCTACACCTTC. This rearrangement joins TRBV28 to TRBJ1-2; D is unresolved. Between the trimmed V and J ends, which lost 4 bases and 3 bases, there was a span of 12 bases. CDR1 and CDR2 (germline): MDHEN, SYDVKM. The CDR3 is made up of 14 amino acids.

The chain employs TRBV7-2 and TRBJ1-2; unclear D gene. Germline V gives CDR1 SGHTA, CDR2 FQGNSA. The CDR3 spans 14 residues. V shed 5 bases and J shed 2 bases, with 12 bases lying between them. The CDR3 here is CASSVFQENYGYTF. CDR3 in DNA: TGTGCCAGCAGCGTTTTCCAGGAAAACTATGGCTACACCTTC.

Only a few counts were recorded for this clonotype. V gene TRBV7-6 combines with J gene TRBJ2-3; no clear D gene. The CDR3 length is 17 residues. Trimming shortened V by 3 bases and J by 1 base, and 17 bases separated the two germline ends. The V gene's germline CDR1 is SGHVS and CDR2 FNYEAQ. In DNA form, the CDR3 reads TGTGCCAGCAGCTTCCGTGCTAATCAGTTGGGCACAGATACGCAGTATTTT. It translates to CASSFRANQLGTDTQYF.

This clonotype was detected a few times. The V and J genes are TRBV11-2 and TRBJ2-7; the D call may be TRBD1 or TRBD2 (5 bases each). CDR3 length: 14 amino acids. V dropped 4 bases and J dropped 3 bases, with 13 bases sitting between them. Germline V gives CDR1 SGHAT, CDR2 FQNNGV. The CDR3 spells CASSSDQGRYEQYF. In DNA, the CDR3 is TGTGCCAGCAGCTCCGATCAGGGACGCTACGAGCAGTACTTC. The full variable domain, its missing parts supplied by reference TRBV11-2 and TRBJ2-7, is EAGVAQSPRYKIIEKRQSVAFWCNPISGHATLYWYQQILGQGPKLLIQFQNNGVVDDSQLPKDRFSAERLKGVDSTLKIQPAKLEDSAVYLCASSSDQGRYEQYFGPGTRLTVT.

The chain is built from TRBV6-2 or TRBV6-3 and TRBJ1-1, with TRBD1 matching 9 bases. J gave up 11 bases and V 2 bases, and 6 bases lay outside the gene matches. The CDR3 covers 13 residues. Germline CDR1 reads MNHEY; CDR2 reads SVGEGT. The CDR3 is CASSYVDRGEAFF. DNA for the CDR3: TGTGCCAGCAGTTACGTGGACAGGGGTGAGGCTTTCTTT.

With regard to this clonotype: At one boundary the junction diverges from the germline segment, which might be a read error. This chain joins TRBV3-1 and TRBJ1-2, with a weak D call TRBD1 (5 bases). CDR1 and CDR2 from the germline V gene are LGHDT and YNNKEL (reference sequence). CDR3 size: 16 residues. The CDR3 DNA sequence: TGTGCCAGCAGCCTTCTTACGGGGGAAACAAACTATGGCTGCACCTTC. It is translated as CASSLLTGETNYGCTF.

V is TRBV11-2 and J is TRBJ2-4; possible D gene TRBD2, 6 bases. The J call may be wrong; the DNA end is better matched by TRBJ2-7. Germline values: CDR1 SGHAT, CDR2 FQNNGV. CDR3 length: 15 residues. CDR3 amino acids: CASSSIQSGGYEQYF. The CDR3 coding sequence is TGTGCCAGCAGCTCCATCCAGTCCGGGGGATACGAGCAGTACTTC.

V and J are TRBV6-2 or TRBV6-3 and TRBJ2-1; D call uncertain. The CDR3 runs 14 residues. In germline, CDR1 is MNHEY, CDR2 SVGEGT. V shed 0 bases and J shed 9 bases, with 12 bases lying between them. CDR3 residues: CASSYSQKGGEQFF. CDR3 in DNA: TGTGCCAGCAGTTACTCCCAAAAGGGCGGTGAGCAGTTCTTC.

The chain uses TRBV6-6 and TRBJ2-5; D not certain. The CDR3 is 16 amino acids. V was clipped by 6 bases and J by 4 bases, with 21 bases between them. From germline, CDR1 is MNHNY and CDR2 SVGAGI (reference sequence). The CDR3 region has the DNA TGTGCCAGCAGCCACCCTGCTAGGGAAAGAGGAGAGACCCAGTACTTC. Protein product: CASSHPARERGETQYF.

The rearrangement joins TRBV7-6 to TRBJ2-5; a possible D gene is TRBD1 (5 bases). Trimming pared 0 bases from V and 5 bases from J, leaving 10 bases between. The germline V gene has CDR1 SGHVS and CDR2 FNYEAQ. The CDR3 spans 14 residues. The CDR3 protein is CASSLAGALETQYF. In DNA form, the CDR3 reads TGTGCCAGCAGCTTAGCTGGGGCCCTCGAGACCCAGTACTTC.

This chain connects TRBV7-2 to TRBJ2-7; perhaps TRBD1 as D (5 bases). Germline V CDR1 and CDR2: SGHTA, FQGNSA. CDR3 length: 15 residues. V dropped 5 bases and J dropped 0 bases, with 14 bases sitting between them. The DNA for the CDR3 is TGTGCCAGCAGCCTCTTAACGACAGTCTCCTACGAGCAGTACTTC. Residues: CASSLLTTVSYEQYF. The full variable domain, in which reference TRBV7-2 and TRBJ2-7 provide the parts outside the CDR3, is GAGVSQSPSNKVTEKGKDVELRCDPISGHTALYWYRQSLGQGLEFLIYFQGNSAPDKSGLPSDRFSAERTGGSVSTLTIQRTQQEDSAVYLCASSLLTTVSYEQYFGPGTRLTVT.

The chain combines TRBV20-1 with TRBJ2-7; D remains ambiguous. Trimming took 0 bases from V and 0 from J, leaving 12 bases between them. Germline V gene lookup returns CDR1 DFQATT and CDR2 SNEGSKA (reference sequence). The CDR3 has 15 amino acids. The CDR3, as DNA: TGCAGTGCTAGAGATCTCAATACGGCCTCCTACGAGCAGTACTTC. It translates to CSARDLNTASYEQYF.

This clonotype appeared a few times. This rearrangement joins TRBV29-1 to TRBJ1-2; the D is unclear. Trimming took 2 bases from V and 4 from J, leaving 11 bases between them. Germline V gene lookup returns CDR1 SQVTM and CDR2 ANQGSEA. CDR3 size: 13 residues. The CDR3 loop reads CSVEPVTAYGYTF. CDR3 nucleotide sequence: TGCAGCGTTGAACCCGTTACGGCCTATGGCTACACCTTC.

In its sample, this clonotype was seen a few times. The chain combines TRBV6-6 with TRBJ2-3, with 8 positions matching TRBD1. This CDR3 is 16 amino acids long. Germline V gives CDR1 MNHNY, CDR2 SVGAGI (reference sequence). Trimming cost V 6 bases and J 1 base; bases outside gene matches: 9. CDR3 coding DNA: TGTGCCAGCAGCCCCTATCCGGGACAGGGCACAGATACGCAGTATTTT. It encodes CASSPYPGQGTDTQYF.

This clonotype was detected ten times or more. The chain is built from TRBV28 and TRBJ1-2, with TRBD1 matching 8 bases. V gave up 7 bases and J gave up 6 bases; unmatched junction bases: 4. Germline assignment: CDR1 MDHEN and CDR2 SYDVKM. The CDR3 is 12 amino acids. CDR3 sequence: CASIGQGDGYTF. For the CDR3, the DNA is TGTGCCAGCATCGGACAGGGTGATGGCTACACCTTC.

This clonotype has a handful of counts. The chain links TRBV10-3 to TRBJ2-1; weak D call: TRBD2 (5 bases). Germline values: CDR1 ENHRY, CDR2 SYGVKD. The CDR3 contains 12 residues. Trimming shortened V by 8 bases and J by 6 bases, and 11 bases separated the two germline ends. The CDR3 sequence is CAIGPTSNEQFF. The CDR3 region has the DNA TGTGCCATCGGTCCTACTAGCAATGAGCAGTTCTTC.

The V and J genes are TRBV7-9 and TRBJ2-7; TRBD1 aligns across 7 bases. The CDR3 spans 16 residues. Germline CDR1 and CDR2: SEHNR and FQNEAQ (reference sequence). V dropped 4 bases and J dropped 3; count of bases not matched to a gene: 12. CDR3 in DNA: TGTGCCAGCAGCTCGTACACAGGGGTGAAGTACTACGAGCAGTACTTC. Residues: CASSSYTGVKYYEQYF.

The rearrangement uses TRBV4-3 and TRBJ2-7; no definite D call. Germline CDR1 and CDR2: LGHNA and YSLEER. CDR3 length equals 16 residues. V was shortened by 0 bases and J by 3 bases, with 15 bases between the two germline ends. The CDR3 spells CASSQDVHNDYYEQYF. Here the CDR3 DNA reads TGCGCCAGCAGCCAAGATGTACATAACGATTACTACGAGCAGTACTTC.

This clonotype was observed a few times. The J gene is TRBJ1-2, the V gene TRBV24-1; tentatively, D is TRBD1 (6 bases). The CDR3 has 13 amino acids. The germline V and J ends were trimmed by 8 bases and 7 bases, with 16 bases remaining between them. Germline CDR1 reads KGHDR; CDR2 reads SFDVKD. Here the CDR3 reads CATTPTGARGYTF. Here the CDR3 DNA reads TGTGCCACCACCCCGACGGGGGCGCGTGGCTACACCTTC.

The V call is TRBV2, the J call TRBJ2-4; no definite D call. TRBJ2-7 explains the end of the DNA better; the J call may be wrong. Germline CDR1 SNHLY, CDR2 FYNNEI. There are 17 residues in the CDR3. The CDR3 loop is CASSEAISFALGYEQYF. The CDR3 nucleotides read TGTGCCAGCAGTGAAGCGATATCGTTTGCTCTTGGCTACGAGCAGTACTTC.

The genes are TRBV6-5 and TRBJ2-3, with no clear D. V lost 2 bases, J lost 4 bases, and 10 bases lay in between. The CDR3 has 14 amino acids. CDR1 is MNHEY and CDR2 is SVGAGI in the germline V gene. The CDR3 sequence: CASSYRVPPDTQYF. CDR3 nucleotide sequence: TGTGCCAGCAGTTACAGGGTCCCCCCAGATACGCAGTATTTT.

The V gene is TRBV29-1, the J gene TRBJ1-4, with D maybe TRBD1 (6 bases). There are 12 residues in the CDR3. Per germline, CDR1 SQVTM and CDR2 ANQGSEA. V lost 4 bases and J lost 7, with 10 bases in between. The DNA of the CDR3 is TGCAGCGTTGGACAGGTTTTTGAAAAACTGTTTTTT. Its protein is CSVGQVFEKLFF.

The J gene is TRBJ1-2, the V gene TRBV24-1; D ambiguous. The CDR3 spans 13 residues. CDR1 KGHDR and CDR2 SFDVKD come from the germline V gene. The germline V and J ends were trimmed by 7 bases and 4 bases, with 12 bases remaining between them. The CDR3 DNA is TGTGCCACCAGCCAAGAGGATACCTATGGCTACACCTTC. It is translated as CATSQEDTYGYTF.

The chain employs TRBV6-5 and TRBJ1-1, with D unresolved. The CDR3 loop spans 13 amino acids. CDR1 is MNHEY, CDR2 SVGAGI, per germline. The ends were cut back, 7 bases at V and 2 bases at J, with 11 bases in the middle. The CDR3 is CASNGRGNTEAFF. CDR3 DNA sequence: TGTGCCAGCAACGGACGGGGAAACACTGAAGCTTTCTTT.